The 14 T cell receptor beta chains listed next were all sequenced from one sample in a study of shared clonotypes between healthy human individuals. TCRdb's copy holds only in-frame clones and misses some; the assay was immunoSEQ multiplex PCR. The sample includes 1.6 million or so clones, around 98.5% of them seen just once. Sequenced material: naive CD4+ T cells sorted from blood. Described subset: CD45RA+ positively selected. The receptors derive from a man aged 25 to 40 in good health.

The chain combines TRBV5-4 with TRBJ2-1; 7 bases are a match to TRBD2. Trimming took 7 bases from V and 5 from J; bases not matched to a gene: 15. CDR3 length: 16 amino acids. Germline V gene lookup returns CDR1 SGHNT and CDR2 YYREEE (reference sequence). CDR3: CASYTWEKRGDNEQFF. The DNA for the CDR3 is TGTGCCAGCTATACTTGGGAGAAGCGGGGAGACAATGAGCAGTTCTTC.

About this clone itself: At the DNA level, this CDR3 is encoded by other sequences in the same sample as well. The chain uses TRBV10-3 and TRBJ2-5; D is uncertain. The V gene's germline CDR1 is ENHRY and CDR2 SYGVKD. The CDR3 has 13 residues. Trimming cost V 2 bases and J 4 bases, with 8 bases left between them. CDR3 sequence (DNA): TGTGCCATCAGTGAGGGCTCCCCAGAGACCCAGTACTTC. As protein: CAISEGSPETQYF.

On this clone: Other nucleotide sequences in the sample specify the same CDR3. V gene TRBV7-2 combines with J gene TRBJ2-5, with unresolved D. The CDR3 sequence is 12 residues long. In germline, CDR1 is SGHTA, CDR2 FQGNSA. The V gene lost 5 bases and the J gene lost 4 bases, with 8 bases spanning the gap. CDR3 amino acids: CASSRSGETQYF. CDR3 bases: TGTGCCAGCAGCCGATCGGGAGAGACCCAGTACTTC.

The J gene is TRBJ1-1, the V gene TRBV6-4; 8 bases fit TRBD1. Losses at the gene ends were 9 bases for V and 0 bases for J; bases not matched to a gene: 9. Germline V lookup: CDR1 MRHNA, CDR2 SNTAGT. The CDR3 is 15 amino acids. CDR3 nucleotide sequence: TGTGCCAGTCGCCCTGAGGGACAGGTGAACACTGAAGCTTTCTTT. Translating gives CASRPEGQVNTEAFF.

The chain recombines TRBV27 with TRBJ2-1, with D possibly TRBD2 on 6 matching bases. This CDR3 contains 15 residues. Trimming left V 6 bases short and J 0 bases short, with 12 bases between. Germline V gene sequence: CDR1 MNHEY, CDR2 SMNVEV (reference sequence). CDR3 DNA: TGTGCCAGCAGAAGCGGGCGGAGCTCCTACAATGAGCAGTTCTTC. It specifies CASRSGRSSYNEQFF.

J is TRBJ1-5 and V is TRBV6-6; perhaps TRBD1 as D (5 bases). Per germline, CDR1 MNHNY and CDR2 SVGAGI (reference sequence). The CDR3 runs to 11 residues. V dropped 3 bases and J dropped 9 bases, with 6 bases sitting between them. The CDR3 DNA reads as TGTGCCAGCAGTTATACAGGGCCCCAGCATTTT. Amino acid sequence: CASSYTGPQHF.

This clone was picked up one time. In nucleotides, the CDR3 is TGCGCCAGCAGCCAAGAGGGCCAGGGGGTTTTCAATGAGCAGTTCTTC. Encoded protein: CASSQEGQGVFNEQFF. The chain links TRBV4-3 to TRBJ2-1; 7 bases map to TRBD1. The CDR3 sequence is 16 residues long. In germline, CDR1 is LGHNA, CDR2 YSLEER. Trimming took 0 bases from V and 6 from J; bases not matched to a gene: 8.

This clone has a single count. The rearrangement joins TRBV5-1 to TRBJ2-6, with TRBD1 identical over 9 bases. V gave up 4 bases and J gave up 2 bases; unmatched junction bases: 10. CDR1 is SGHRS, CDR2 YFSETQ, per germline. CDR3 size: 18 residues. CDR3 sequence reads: CASSPAPGTGTGANVLTF. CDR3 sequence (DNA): TGCGCCAGCAGCCCGGCGCCGGGGACAGGGACTGGGGCCAACGTCCTGACTTTC.

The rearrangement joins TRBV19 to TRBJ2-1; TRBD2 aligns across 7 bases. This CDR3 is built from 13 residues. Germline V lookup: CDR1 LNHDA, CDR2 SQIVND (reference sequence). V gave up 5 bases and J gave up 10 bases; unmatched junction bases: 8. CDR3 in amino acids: CASSFLASGEQFF. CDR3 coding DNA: TGTGCCAGTAGTTTTCTCGCTAGCGGAGAGCAGTTCTTC.

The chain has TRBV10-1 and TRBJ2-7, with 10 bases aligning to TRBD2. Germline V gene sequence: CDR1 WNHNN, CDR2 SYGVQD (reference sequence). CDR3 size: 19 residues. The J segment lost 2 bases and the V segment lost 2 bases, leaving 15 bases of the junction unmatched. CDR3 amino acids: CASSEGLAGELGATYEQYF. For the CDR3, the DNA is TGCGCCAGCAGTGAGGGGCTAGCGGGAGAACTCGGAGCCACCTACGAGCAGTACTTC.

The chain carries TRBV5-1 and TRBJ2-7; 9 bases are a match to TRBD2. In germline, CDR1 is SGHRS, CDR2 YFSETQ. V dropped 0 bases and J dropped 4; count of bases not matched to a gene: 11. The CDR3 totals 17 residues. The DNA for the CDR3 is TGCGCCAGCAGCTTGGACCAAATAGGCGGGAGGGTATACGAGCAGTACTTC. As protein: CASSLDQIGGRVYEQYF. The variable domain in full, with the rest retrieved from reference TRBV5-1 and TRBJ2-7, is KAGVTQTPRYLIKTRGQQVTLSCSPISGHRSVSWYQQTPGQGLQFLFEYFSETQRNKGNFPGRFSGRQFSNSRSEMNVSTLELGDSALYLCASSLDQIGGRVYEQYFGPGTRLTVT.

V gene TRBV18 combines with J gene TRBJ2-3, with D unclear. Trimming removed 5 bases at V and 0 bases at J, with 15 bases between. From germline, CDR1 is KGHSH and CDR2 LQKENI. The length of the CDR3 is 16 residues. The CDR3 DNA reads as TGTGCCAGCTCAACTTCAAAAAGATCTAGCACAGATACGCAGTATTTT. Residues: CASSTSKRSSTDTQYF.

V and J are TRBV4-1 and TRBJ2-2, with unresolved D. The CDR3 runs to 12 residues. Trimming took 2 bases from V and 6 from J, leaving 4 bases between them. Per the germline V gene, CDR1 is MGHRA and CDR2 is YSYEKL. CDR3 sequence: CASSQRAGELFF. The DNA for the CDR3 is TGCGCCAGCAGCCAACGGGCCGGGGAGCTGTTTTTT.

The CDR3 protein is CASSVRDSGNTGELFF. The CDR3, as DNA: TGTGCCAGCAGTGTCCGGGACAGTGGGAACACCGGGGAGCTGTTTTTT. The rearrangement uses TRBV6-1 and TRBJ2-2; TRBD1 matches 7 bases. The CDR3 is made up of 16 amino acids. V trimming: 4 bases; J trimming: 1 base; junction bases outside the gene matches: 6. CDR1 is MNHNS and CDR2 is SASEGT in the germline V gene.